A selection of T cell receptor beta chains follows, all from one sample in a study of Ad26.COV2.S vaccination and SARS-CoV-2 variants. Assay used: immunoSEQ multiplex PCR; TCRdb lists only in-frame clones, some missing. The table shows about 390,000 clones, with about nine tenths occurring only once. Sequenced here: peripheral blood, sampled in a trial of Ad26.COV2.S vaccine versus placebo. The receptors were gathered from a person aged 18 to 65 who received the Ad26.COV2.S COVID-19 vaccine or a placebo. Each CDR3 is given with its conserved first and last residue.

j_gene | v_gene | CDR3aa
TRBJ2-3 | TRBV29-1 | CSVVQGTDTQYF
TRBJ1-1 | TRBV25-1 | CASSPGARTEAFF
TRBJ1-1 | TRBV10-1 | CASSESQVNTEAFF
TRBJ2-1 | TRBV4-1 | CASSQDTSSANEQFF
TRBJ1-2 | TRBV12-3/TRBV12-4 | CASSLGLYGYTF
TRBJ1-1 | TRBV15 | CATRGTGPRETEAFF
TRBJ2-3 | TRBV27 | CASSLSGEDTQYF
TRBJ1-2 | TRBV2 | CASSKGTVGGYTF
TRBJ1-5 | TRBV19 | CASNTPTGGLGNQPQHF
TRBJ2-5 | TRBV12-5 | CASGLVQLKETQYF
TRBJ1-6 | TRBV6-5 | CASSFAVNSPLHF
TRBJ2-5 | TRBV19 | CASSRGTGYQETQYF
TRBJ1-5 | TRBV6-5 | CASSYEFGGNDQPQHF
TRBJ1-1 | TRBV4-1 | CASSQGEIGGRNTEAFF
TRBJ1-1 | TRBV19 | CASSLGTGLKGTEAFF
TRBJ2-7 | TRBV6-6 | CASSSSGLRAAYEQYF
TRBJ2-7 | TRBV27 | CASSLAGSSYEQYF